A selection of T cell receptor beta chains follows, all from one sample in a study of control samples from healthy donors and cancer patients. Assay used: immunoSEQ multiplex PCR; TCRdb lists only in-frame clones, some missing. Here the sample spans 250,000 to 300,000 clones, roughly 82% being singletons. Material: PBMCs. Every receptor here comes from a woman in her sixties or seventies with lung cancer. The CDR3 runs from the conserved cysteine through the conserved F or W. Each record gives: D gene, V gene, J gene, clone size, CDR3 length, CDR3 DNA, CDR3 protein. A D gene is named only where the DNA matches it firmly. Not every row has a clone size; where given, it reads once, few, many or a size class.

d_call: NA
v_call: TRBV19
j_call: TRBJ1-1
clone_size: NA
cdr3_length: 16
cdr3_nt: TGTGCCAGTAGTATCCCGGGGGGGCAGCCGAACACTGAAGCTTTCTTT
cdr3_aa: CASSIPGGQPNTEAFF

d_call: TRBD1
v_call: TRBV2
j_call: TRBJ1-6
clone_size: NA
cdr3_length: 15
cdr3_nt: TGTGCCAGCAGCCCGGGGGACAGCGGTAATTCACCCCTCCACTTT
cdr3_aa: CASSPGDSGNSPLHF

d_call: NA
v_call: TRBV6-6
j_call: TRBJ1-2
clone_size: NA
cdr3_length: 16
cdr3_nt: TGTGCCAGCAGTTACCAGGGACACTCCTCTAACTATGGCTACACCTTC
cdr3_aa: CASSYQGHSSNYGYTF

d_call: NA
v_call: TRBV19
j_call: TRBJ1-6
clone_size: NA
cdr3_length: 13
cdr3_nt: TGTGCCAGTAGTACTGGATTTAATTCACCCCTCCACTTT
cdr3_aa: CASSTGFNSPLHF

d_call: NA
v_call: TRBV7-9
j_call: TRBJ2-7
clone_size: few
cdr3_length: 16
cdr3_nt: TGTGCCAGCAGCTTAGTTGGCGGGACAAGCTCCTACGAGCAGTACTTC
cdr3_aa: CASSLVGGTSSYEQYF

d_call: NA
v_call: TRBV5-1
j_call: TRBJ1-1
clone_size: NA
cdr3_length: 15
cdr3_nt: TGCGCCAGCAGCTTGTCCACACAGTTGAACACTGAAGCTTTCTTT
cdr3_aa: CASSLSTQLNTEAFF

d_call: NA
v_call: TRBV5-1
j_call: TRBJ1-1
clone_size: NA
cdr3_length: 15
cdr3_nt: TGCGCCAGCAGCTTGAGCCCCGACAGGAGTACTGAAGCTTTCTTT
cdr3_aa: CASSLSPDRSTEAFF

d_call: NA
v_call: TRBV10-2
j_call: TRBJ2-5
clone_size: NA
cdr3_length: 12
cdr3_nt: TGCGCCAGCAGTGGACCCGGGGAGACCCAGTACTTC
cdr3_aa: CASSGPGETQYF

d_call: TRBD2
v_call: TRBV3-1/TRBV3-2
j_call: TRBJ2-5
clone_size: once
cdr3_length: 15
cdr3_nt: TGTGCCAGCAGCCATCAAATGGGGGGGAGGGAGACCCAGTACTTC
cdr3_aa: CASSHQMGGRETQYF

d_call: NA
v_call: TRBV19
j_call: TRBJ2-1
clone_size: NA
cdr3_length: 15
cdr3_nt: TGTGCCAGTAGTATTGGTCAGGGTTATTCCAATGAGCAGTTCTTC
cdr3_aa: CASSIGQGYSNEQFF

d_call: NA
v_call: TRBV27
j_call: TRBJ1-2
clone_size: few
cdr3_length: 13
cdr3_nt: TGTGCCAGCAGTTATCAACAGAGCTATGGCTACACCTTC
cdr3_aa: CASSYQQSYGYTF

d_call: NA
v_call: TRBV5-5
j_call: TRBJ1-5
clone_size: NA
cdr3_length: 15
cdr3_nt: TGTGCCAGCAGCCGGGGCGTAAATAGCAATCAGCCCCAGCATTTT
cdr3_aa: CASSRGVNSNQPQHF

d_call: NA
v_call: TRBV5-1
j_call: TRBJ1-1
clone_size: NA
cdr3_length: 12
cdr3_nt: TGCGCCAGCAGCCAACGGGGGGGATCAGCTTTCTTT
cdr3_aa: CASSQRGGSAFF

d_call: NA
v_call: TRBV15
j_call: TRBJ2-3
clone_size: NA
cdr3_length: 12
cdr3_nt: TGTGCCACCAGCCCTAGCACAGATACGCAGTATTTT
cdr3_aa: CATSPSTDTQYF

d_call: NA
v_call: TRBV6-4
j_call: TRBJ1-1
clone_size: NA
cdr3_length: 13
cdr3_nt: TGTGCCAGCACCAGAGAGCTGAACACTGAAGCTTTCTTT
cdr3_aa: CASTRELNTEAFF

d_call: NA
v_call: TRBV18
j_call: TRBJ2-6
clone_size: once
cdr3_length: 15
cdr3_nt: TGTGCCAGCTCACCATGGGAGGCTGGGGCCAACGTCCTGACTTTC
cdr3_aa: CASSPWEAGANVLTF

d_call: NA
v_call: TRBV11-2
j_call: TRBJ2-7
clone_size: NA
cdr3_length: 19
cdr3_nt: TGTGCCAGCAGCACCCTGTTGAGGCTTCCTACCCGCCAGCTATACGAGCAGTACTTC
cdr3_aa: CASSTLLRLPTRQLYEQYF

d_call: NA
v_call: TRBV4-2
j_call: TRBJ2-1
clone_size: NA
cdr3_length: 14
cdr3_nt: TGTGCCAGCAGACCGACGGATCGGTACAATGAGCAGTTCTTC
cdr3_aa: CASRPTDRYNEQFF

d_call: TRBD1
v_call: TRBV5-6
j_call: TRBJ1-5
clone_size: NA
cdr3_length: 14
cdr3_nt: TGTGCCAGCAGCTCCGGGACAGGGGTTCAGCCCCAGCATTTT
cdr3_aa: CASSSGTGVQPQHF

d_call: TRBD1
v_call: TRBV11-2
j_call: TRBJ1-3
clone_size: NA
cdr3_length: 16
cdr3_nt: TGTGCCAGCAGCTTTGGCAGGGGGCCGGGTGGAAACACCATATATTTT
cdr3_aa: CASSFGRGPGGNTIYF

d_call: TRBD1
v_call: TRBV27
j_call: TRBJ2-7
clone_size: NA
cdr3_length: 17
cdr3_nt: TGTGCCAGCAGTCCCCTTCCCGGACAGGCCGGAGCCTACGAGCAGTACTTC
cdr3_aa: CASSPLPGQAGAYEQYF

d_call: NA
v_call: TRBV18
j_call: TRBJ2-1
clone_size: NA
cdr3_length: 15
cdr3_nt: TGTGCCAGCTCACCACAGCAGGCCGGGAATAATGAGCAGTTCTTC
cdr3_aa: CASSPQQAGNNEQFF

d_call: NA
v_call: TRBV13
j_call: TRBJ2-5
clone_size: NA
cdr3_length: 13
cdr3_nt: TGTGCCAGCAGCTTACCCCGGGCGGAGACCCAGTACTTC
cdr3_aa: CASSLPRAETQYF

d_call: NA
v_call: TRBV12-1
j_call: TRBJ1-2
clone_size: NA
cdr3_length: 15
cdr3_nt: TGTGCCAGCAGCCTGGAGAAAGAGGGTGACTATGGCTACACCTTC
cdr3_aa: CASSLEKEGDYGYTF

d_call: TRBD1
v_call: TRBV2
j_call: TRBJ2-7
clone_size: NA
cdr3_length: 14
cdr3_nt: TGTGCCAGCAGTGAAAGGACAGGGCGGTACGAGCAGTACTTC
cdr3_aa: CASSERTGRYEQYF

d_call: TRBD1
v_call: TRBV5-8
j_call: TRBJ1-4
clone_size: NA
cdr3_length: 14
cdr3_nt: TGTGCCAGCAGCCTAGACAGGGGCAGGGAAAAACTGTTTTTT
cdr3_aa: CASSLDRGREKLFF

d_call: NA
v_call: TRBV6-5
j_call: TRBJ1-6
clone_size: NA
cdr3_length: 13
cdr3_nt: TGTGCCACTTCACGGGGCAGCAATTCACCCCTCCACTTT
cdr3_aa: CATSRGSNSPLHF

d_call: TRBD1
v_call: TRBV28
j_call: TRBJ2-7
clone_size: NA
cdr3_length: 16
cdr3_nt: TGTGCCAGCAGCCCACCCAGTTCCAGGGGGCGGTACGAGCAGTACTTC
cdr3_aa: CASSPPSSRGRYEQYF

d_call: NA
v_call: TRBV3-1/TRBV3-2
j_call: TRBJ2-5
clone_size: NA
cdr3_length: 14
cdr3_nt: TGTGCCAGCAGCCAAGCCCAGGGTCAAGAGACCCAGTACTTC
cdr3_aa: CASSQAQGQETQYF

d_call: NA
v_call: TRBV5-1
j_call: TRBJ1-6
clone_size: NA
cdr3_length: 16
cdr3_nt: TGCGCCAGCAGCATTGGGACCCCCGTATATAATTCACCCCTCCACTTT
cdr3_aa: CASSIGTPVYNSPLHF

d_call: TRBD2
v_call: TRBV6-6
j_call: TRBJ2-1
clone_size: NA
cdr3_length: 16
cdr3_nt: TGTGCCAGCAGTTCCTCGACTAGCGGGAGCCCCCATGAGCAGTTCTTC
cdr3_aa: CASSSSTSGSPHEQFF

d_call: NA
v_call: TRBV6-5
j_call: TRBJ2-7
clone_size: NA
cdr3_length: 14
cdr3_nt: TGTGCCAGCACCCCTTCGGGAGCCCCCTACGAGCAGTACTTC
cdr3_aa: CASTPSGAPYEQYF